This T cell receptor beta chain was sequenced for a study of siplizumab effects on memory and regulatory T cells. Overall study findings and caveats: There was no confirmation of the suppressive function of proliferating Tregs from siplizumab cultures. With siplizumab, cumulative frequency of CD4+ memory-derived alloreactive sequences dropped significantly. There appeared to be greater diversity in naive T cells than in memory cells, and naive T cells seemed major contributors to the alloresponse.

Generated by immunoSEQ multiplex PCR, the TCRdb table keeps only in-frame clones and is missing some. The profile shows some 100,000 clones, under 95% of them singletons. As for this clone: The antigen is unknown.

The sequencing input was CD8+ T cells sorted from blood. This clonotype originated in a human donor in good health.

The DNA of the CDR3 is TGTGCCAGCAGTTTAGGCGGGGCCAACGTCCTGACTTTC. This translates into CASSLGGANVLTF. The chain links TRBV27 to TRBJ2-6; D gene unclear. The CDR3 is 13 residues long. Germline CDR1 and CDR2: MNHEY and SMNVEV (reference sequence). V was trimmed by 2 bases and J by 4 bases, leaving 3 bases between them. Full variable domain (missing parts from reference TRBV27 and TRBJ2-6): EAQVTQNPRYLITVTGKKLTVTCSQNMNHEYMSWYRQDPGLGLRQIYYSMNVEVTDKGDVPEGYKVSRKEKRNFPLILESPSPNQTSLYFCASSLGGANVLTFGAGSRLTVL.